A selection of T cell receptor beta chains follows, all from one sample in a study of cytomegalovirus exposure and HLA in healthy donors. TCRdb keeps only in-frame clones here, not all; method: immunoSEQ multiplex PCR. This sample has 100,000 to 150,000 clones, with roughly 80% found just once. Sequencing input: PBMCs. Receptor source: a woman between 55 and 75 years old in good health and CMV-seronegative. Both conserved end residues are part of each CDR3. Fields, in order: J gene, clone size, D gene, V gene, CDR3 protein, CDR3 DNA. A D gene is named only where the DNA matches it firmly. Rows may omit the clone size; those that give it use once, few, many or a size class.

j_gene: TRBJ1-5
abundance: once
d_gene: .
v_gene: TRBV15
CDR3aa: CATSRDTLQPQHF
CDR3nt: TGTGCCACCAGCAGGGACACCCTCCAGCCCCAGCATTTT

j_gene: TRBJ1-5
abundance: .
d_gene: TRBD1
v_gene: TRBV7-9
CDR3aa: CASSLDFGTDNQPQHF
CDR3nt: TGTGCCAGCAGCTTAGATTTCGGGACAGATAATCAGCCCCAGCATTTT

j_gene: TRBJ2-1
abundance: .
d_gene: .
v_gene: TRBV7-8
CDR3aa: CASSLERYNEQFF
CDR3nt: TGTGCCAGCAGCTTAGAGAGATACAATGAGCAGTTCTTC

j_gene: TRBJ2-5
abundance: .
d_gene: .
v_gene: TRBV6-5
CDR3aa: CASSTYLQETQYF
CDR3nt: TGTGCCAGCAGTACCTACCTACAAGAGACCCAGTACTTC

j_gene: TRBJ2-5
abundance: few
d_gene: TRBD1
v_gene: TRBV5-1
CDR3aa: CASSLSRQGVGAFQYF
CDR3nt: TGCGCCAGCAGCTTATCGAGACAGGGGGTCGGAGCGTTCCAGTACTTC

j_gene: TRBJ1-1
abundance: .
d_gene: .
v_gene: TRBV5-6
CDR3aa: CASSGPTGGLNTEAFF
CDR3nt: TGTGCCAGCAGCGGCCCGACGGGTGGTTTGAACACTGAAGCTTTCTTT

j_gene: TRBJ1-1
abundance: .
d_gene: TRBD1
v_gene: TRBV19
CDR3aa: CASSIGIGTANTEAFF
CDR3nt: TGTGCCAGTAGTATAGGGATTGGGACAGCGAACACTGAAGCTTTCTTT

j_gene: TRBJ2-7
abundance: .
d_gene: .
v_gene: TRBV5-1
CDR3aa: CASSLVPLSSYEQYF
CDR3nt: TGCGCCAGCAGCTTGGTTCCGCTAAGCTCCTACGAGCAGTACTTC

j_gene: TRBJ1-2
abundance: .
d_gene: TRBD1
v_gene: TRBV10-1
CDR3aa: CASGDREDGYTF
CDR3nt: TGCGCCAGCGGGGACAGGGAGGATGGCTACACCTTC

j_gene: TRBJ2-7
abundance: few
d_gene: .
v_gene: TRBV5-1
CDR3aa: CASSFQTGSSYEQYF
CDR3nt: TGCGCCAGCAGCTTCCAGACAGGTAGCTCCTACGAGCAGTACTTC

j_gene: TRBJ2-5
abundance: .
d_gene: .
v_gene: TRBV10-3
CDR3aa: CAIRDSSQETQYF
CDR3nt: TGTGCCATCAGAGATAGCAGCCAAGAGACCCAGTACTTC

j_gene: TRBJ1-2
abundance: .
d_gene: .
v_gene: TRBV5-1
CDR3aa: CASSSLGNYGYTF
CDR3nt: TGCGCCAGCAGCTCCCTCGGGAACTATGGCTACACCTTC

j_gene: TRBJ2-5
abundance: .
d_gene: TRBD2
v_gene: TRBV5-4
CDR3aa: CASSRGTSGEGETQYF
CDR3nt: TGTGCCAGCAGCCGCGGGACTAGCGGGGAGGGGGAGACCCAGTACTTC

j_gene: TRBJ2-7
abundance: .
d_gene: .
v_gene: TRBV9
CDR3aa: CASSAGSGHEQYF
CDR3nt: TGTGCCAGCAGCGCAGGGTCAGGGCACGAGCAGTACTTC

j_gene: TRBJ2-7
abundance: .
d_gene: TRBD1
v_gene: TRBV14
CDR3aa: CASSQGDRVHEQYF
CDR3nt: TGTGCCAGCAGCCAAGGGGACAGGGTCCACGAGCAGTACTTC

j_gene: TRBJ1-1
abundance: .
d_gene: TRBD1
v_gene: TRBV5-1
CDR3aa: CASSGARTGNTEAFF
CDR3nt: TGCGCCAGCAGCGGGGCTAGGACAGGGAACACTGAAGCTTTCTTT

j_gene: TRBJ2-2
abundance: .
d_gene: .
v_gene: TRBV5-1
CDR3aa: CASSSQIDRNTGELFF
CDR3nt: TGCGCCAGCAGCTCCCAAATCGACAGGAACACCGGGGAGCTGTTTTTT

j_gene: TRBJ2-7
abundance: .
d_gene: TRBD2
v_gene: TRBV9
CDR3aa: CASSPIAGGNSYEQYF
CDR3nt: TGTGCCAGCAGCCCAATAGCGGGGGGGAACTCCTACGAGCAGTACTTC

j_gene: TRBJ1-6
abundance: .
d_gene: .
v_gene: TRBV5-4
CDR3aa: CASSRLDTRNNSPLHF
CDR3nt: TGTGCCAGCAGCAGACTGGACACCCGCAATAATTCACCCCTCCACTTT

j_gene: TRBJ2-7
abundance: .
d_gene: TRBD1
v_gene: TRBV27
CDR3aa: CASSLGTGHYEQYF
CDR3nt: TGTGCCAGCAGTTTGGGGACAGGGCACTACGAGCAGTACTTC

j_gene: TRBJ2-5
abundance: .
d_gene: TRBD2
v_gene: TRBV5-1
CDR3aa: CASSYGSLGGQETQYF
CDR3nt: TGCGCCAGCAGCTACGGGTCCCTCGGGGGGCAAGAGACCCAGTACTTC

j_gene: TRBJ2-5
abundance: .
d_gene: .
v_gene: TRBV5-4
CDR3aa: CASSLTEETQYF
CDR3nt: TGTGCCAGCAGCTTGACAGAAGAGACCCAGTACTTC

j_gene: TRBJ2-1
abundance: .
d_gene: TRBD2
v_gene: TRBV28
CDR3aa: CASSQLAVAYNEQFF
CDR3nt: TGTGCCAGCAGCCAACTAGCGGTGGCCTACAATGAGCAGTTCTTC

j_gene: TRBJ2-7
abundance: .
d_gene: .
v_gene: TRBV27
CDR3aa: CASSLRGVYEQYF
CDR3nt: TGTGCCAGCAGCCTGCGGGGAGTCTACGAGCAGTACTTC

j_gene: TRBJ2-5
abundance: .
d_gene: TRBD2
v_gene: TRBV29-1
CDR3aa: CSAPRGLAGQETQYF
CDR3nt: TGCAGCGCCCCGAGGGGACTAGCGGGTCAGGAGACCCAGTACTTC

j_gene: TRBJ2-5
abundance: .
d_gene: .
v_gene: TRBV7-2
CDR3aa: CASSLPVQETQYF
CDR3nt: TGTGCCAGCAGCTTACCAGTCCAAGAGACCCAGTACTTC

j_gene: TRBJ2-1
abundance: .
d_gene: .
v_gene: TRBV7-9
CDR3aa: CSSSLAEEQFF
CDR3nt: TGTTCCAGCAGCTTAGCAGAGGAGCAGTTCTTC

j_gene: TRBJ2-7
abundance: .
d_gene: TRBD2
v_gene: TRBV28
CDR3aa: CASSYRIGGGTHEQYF
CDR3nt: TGTGCCAGCAGTTATAGGATTGGGGGGGGAACACACGAGCAGTACTTC

j_gene: TRBJ2-1
abundance: few
d_gene: .
v_gene: TRBV28
CDR3aa: CASRREWSNEQFF
CDR3nt: TGTGCCAGCAGGCGTGAATGGAGCAATGAGCAGTTCTTC

j_gene: TRBJ1-4
abundance: .
d_gene: TRBD1
v_gene: TRBV2
CDR3aa: CASQTGGYGNEKLFF
CDR3nt: TGTGCCAGCCAGACAGGGGGGTACGGTAATGAAAAACTGTTTTTT

j_gene: TRBJ2-5
abundance: .
d_gene: TRBD2
v_gene: TRBV7-3
CDR3aa: CASSPGTSGKETQYF
CDR3nt: TGTGCCAGCAGCCCAGGGACTAGCGGCAAAGAGACCCAGTACTTC

j_gene: TRBJ1-5
abundance: .
d_gene: .
v_gene: TRBV28
CDR3aa: CASSSIGGVDNQPQHF
CDR3nt: TGTGCCAGCAGTTCCATCGGCGGGGTCGACAATCAGCCCCAGCATTTT

j_gene: TRBJ2-1
abundance: .
d_gene: TRBD2
v_gene: TRBV2
CDR3aa: CASSERGSGSEQFF
CDR3nt: TGTGCCAGCAGTGAACGCGGGAGTGGGTCTGAGCAGTTCTTC

j_gene: TRBJ1-6
abundance: .
d_gene: TRBD1
v_gene: TRBV9
CDR3aa: CASSSRDRGTPSPLHF
CDR3nt: TGTGCCAGCAGCAGCCGGGACAGGGGGACTCCCTCACCCCTCCACTTT